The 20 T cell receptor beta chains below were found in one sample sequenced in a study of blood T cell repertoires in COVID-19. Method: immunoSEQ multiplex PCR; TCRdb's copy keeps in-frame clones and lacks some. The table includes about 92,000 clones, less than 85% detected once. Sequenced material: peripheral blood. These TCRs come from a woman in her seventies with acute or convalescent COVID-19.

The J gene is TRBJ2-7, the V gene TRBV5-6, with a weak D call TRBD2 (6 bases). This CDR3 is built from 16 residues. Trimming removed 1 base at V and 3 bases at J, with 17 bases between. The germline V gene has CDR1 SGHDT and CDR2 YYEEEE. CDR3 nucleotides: TGTGCCAGCAGCTTGCCCTCCGGGAGAAGGGACTACGAGCAGTACTTC. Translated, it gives CASSLPSGRRDYEQYF. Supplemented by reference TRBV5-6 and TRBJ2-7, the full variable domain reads DAGVTQSPTHLIKTRGQQVTLRCSPKSGHDTVSWYQQALGQGPQFIFQYYEEEERQRGNFPDRFSGHQFPNYSSELNVNALLLGDSALYLCASSLPSGRRDYEQYFGPGTRLTVT.

CDR3 sequence reads: CASSPRGDRNTEAFF. Here the CDR3 DNA reads TGCGCCAGCAGCCCCCGAGGGGACAGGAACACTGAAGCTTTCTTT. This chain joins TRBV5-1 and TRBJ1-1, with TRBD1 matching over 7 bases. Germline lookup yields CDR1 SGHRS and CDR2 YFSETQ. V was clipped by 4 bases and J by 1 base; unmatched bases: 7. CDR3 length: 15 amino acids.

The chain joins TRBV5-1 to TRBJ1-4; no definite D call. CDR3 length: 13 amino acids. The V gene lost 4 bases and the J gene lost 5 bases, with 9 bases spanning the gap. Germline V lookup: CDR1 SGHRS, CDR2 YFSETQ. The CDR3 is CASSLTSNEKLFF. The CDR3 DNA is TGCGCCAGCAGCCTGACTTCGAATGAAAAACTGTTTTTT.

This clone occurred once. The DNA of the CDR3 is TGTGCCAGCAGTCCTTCTGTGAGTGGCTACACCTTC. This encodes CASSPSVSGYTF. The V gene is TRBV6-5, the J gene TRBJ1-2; the D is unclear. This CDR3 spans 12 amino acids. Germline V CDR1 and CDR2: MNHEY, SVGAGI. Trimming shortened V by 5 bases and J by 7 bases, and 11 bases separated the two germline ends.

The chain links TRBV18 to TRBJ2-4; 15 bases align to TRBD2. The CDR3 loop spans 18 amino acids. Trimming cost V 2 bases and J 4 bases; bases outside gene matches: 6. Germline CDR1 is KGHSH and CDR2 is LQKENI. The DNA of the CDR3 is TGTGCCAGCTCACCAACCGGACTAGCGGGAGGGTCAAAAAACATTCAGTACTTC. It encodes CASSPTGLAGGSKNIQYF.

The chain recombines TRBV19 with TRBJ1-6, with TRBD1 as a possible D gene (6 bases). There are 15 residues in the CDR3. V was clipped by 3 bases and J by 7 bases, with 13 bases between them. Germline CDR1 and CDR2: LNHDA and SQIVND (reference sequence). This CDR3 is CASSINRELNSPLHF. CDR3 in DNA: TGTGCCAGTAGTATCAACAGGGAGTTAAATTCACCCCTCCACTTT.

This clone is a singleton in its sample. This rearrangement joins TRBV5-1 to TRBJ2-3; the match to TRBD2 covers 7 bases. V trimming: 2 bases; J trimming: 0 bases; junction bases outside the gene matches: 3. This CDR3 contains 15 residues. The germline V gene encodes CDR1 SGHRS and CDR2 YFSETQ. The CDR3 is CASSFGGSSTDTQYF. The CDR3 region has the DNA TGCGCCAGCAGCTTCGGCGGGAGTAGCACAGATACGCAGTATTTT. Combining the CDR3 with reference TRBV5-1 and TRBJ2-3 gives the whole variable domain KAGVTQTPRYLIKTRGQQVTLSCSPISGHRSVSWYQQTPGQGLQFLFEYFSETQRNKGNFPGRFSGRQFSNSRSEMNVSTLELGDSALYLCASSFGGSSTDTQYFGPGTRLTVL.

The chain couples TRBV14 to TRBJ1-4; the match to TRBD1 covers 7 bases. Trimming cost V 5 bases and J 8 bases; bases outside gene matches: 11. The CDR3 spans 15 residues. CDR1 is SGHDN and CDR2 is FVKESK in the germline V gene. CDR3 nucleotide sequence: TGTGCCAGCAGCGCGAGACAGGGAATGGACGAAAAACTGTTTTTT. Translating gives CASSARQGMDEKLFF.

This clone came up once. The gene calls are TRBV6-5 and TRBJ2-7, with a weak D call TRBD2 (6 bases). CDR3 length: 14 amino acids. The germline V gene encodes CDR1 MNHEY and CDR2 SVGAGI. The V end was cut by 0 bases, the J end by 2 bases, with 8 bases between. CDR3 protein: CASSYSRTTYEQYF. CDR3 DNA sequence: TGTGCCAGCAGTTACTCCCGGACTACCTACGAGCAGTACTTC.

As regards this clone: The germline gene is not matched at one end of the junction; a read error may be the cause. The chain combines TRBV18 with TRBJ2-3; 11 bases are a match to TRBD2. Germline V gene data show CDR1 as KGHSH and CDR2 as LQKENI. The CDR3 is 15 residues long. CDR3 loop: CASSPLAGASDTQYF. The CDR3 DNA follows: TGTGCCAGCTCGCCACTAGCGGGAGCATCAGATACGCAGTATTTT.

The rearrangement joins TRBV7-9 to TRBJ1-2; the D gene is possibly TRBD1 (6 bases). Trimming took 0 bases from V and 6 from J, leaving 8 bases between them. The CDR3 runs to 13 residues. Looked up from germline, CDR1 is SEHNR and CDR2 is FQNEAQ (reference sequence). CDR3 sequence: CASSLANRDGYTF. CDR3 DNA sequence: TGTGCCAGCAGCTTAGCGAACAGGGATGGCTACACCTTC. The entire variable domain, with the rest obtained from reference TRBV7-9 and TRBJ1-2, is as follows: DTGVSQNPRHKITKRGQNVTFRCDPISEHNRLYWYRQTLGQGPEFLTYFQNEAQLEKSRLLSDRFSAERPKGSFSTLEIQRTEQGDSAMYLCASSLANRDGYTFGSGTRLTVV.

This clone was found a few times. CDR3 loop: CASSPWGQGDLNTEAFF. The CDR3 DNA reads as TGCGCCAGCAGCCCCTGGGGACAGGGGGATCTGAACACTGAAGCTTTCTTT. The chain joins TRBV4-3 to TRBJ1-1, with 11 bases aligning to TRBD1. Trimming removed 4 bases from V and 0 bases from J; junction bases left unmatched: 7. This CDR3 has 17 residues. Germline V CDR1 and CDR2: LGHNA, YSLEER.

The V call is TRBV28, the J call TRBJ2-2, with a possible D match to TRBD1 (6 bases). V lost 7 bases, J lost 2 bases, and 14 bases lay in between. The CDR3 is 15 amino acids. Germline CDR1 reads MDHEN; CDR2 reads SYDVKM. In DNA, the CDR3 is TGTGCCAGCACCCTACTCAGGGGAAACACCGGGGAGCTGTTTTTT. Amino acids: CASTLLRGNTGELFF.

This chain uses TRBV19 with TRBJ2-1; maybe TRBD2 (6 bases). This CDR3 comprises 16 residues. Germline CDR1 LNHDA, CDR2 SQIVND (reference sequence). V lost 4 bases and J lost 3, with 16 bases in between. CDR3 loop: CASSRGGGKHYNEQFF. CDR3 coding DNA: TGTGCCAGTAGTAGGGGTGGGGGGAAGCACTACAATGAGCAGTTCTTC.

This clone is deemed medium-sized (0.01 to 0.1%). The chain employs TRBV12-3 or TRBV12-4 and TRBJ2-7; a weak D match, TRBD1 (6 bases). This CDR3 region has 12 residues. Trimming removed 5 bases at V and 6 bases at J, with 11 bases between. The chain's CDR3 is CASSPTRGEQYF. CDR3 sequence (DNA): TGTGCCAGCAGTCCCACCAGGGGCGAGCAGTACTTC.

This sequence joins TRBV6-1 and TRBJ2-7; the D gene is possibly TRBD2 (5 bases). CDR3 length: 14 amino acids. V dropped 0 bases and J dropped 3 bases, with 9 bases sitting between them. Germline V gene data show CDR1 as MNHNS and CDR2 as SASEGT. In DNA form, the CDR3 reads TGTGCCAGCAGTGAAGCGGGGAGTAGCTACGAGCAGTACTTC. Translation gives CASSEAGSSYEQYF.

CDR3 bases: TGTGCCAGCAGCTTATTCGGCGGACAGGGTAGCTACGAGCAGTACTTC. It codes for CASSLFGGQGSYEQYF. The rearrangement links TRBV13 to TRBJ2-7, with TRBD1 matching 8 bases. Germline V gene data show CDR1 as PRHDT and CDR2 as FYEKMQ (reference sequence). The J segment lost 3 bases and the V segment lost 2 bases, leaving 9 bases of the junction unmatched. The CDR3 runs to 16 residues. The full variable domain, its missing parts supplied by reference TRBV13 and TRBJ2-7, is AAGVIQSPRHLIKEKRETATLKCYPIPRHDTVYWYQQGPGQDPQFLISFYEKMQSDKGSIPDRFSAQQFSDYHSELNMSSLELGDSALYFCASSLFGGQGSYEQYFGPGTRLTVT.

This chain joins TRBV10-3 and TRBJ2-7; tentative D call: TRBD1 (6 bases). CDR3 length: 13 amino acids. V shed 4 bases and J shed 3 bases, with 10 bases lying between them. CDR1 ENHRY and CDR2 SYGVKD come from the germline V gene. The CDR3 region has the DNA TGTGCCATCAGTGGACAACAGGGCTACGAGCAGTACTTC. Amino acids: CAISGQQGYEQYF.

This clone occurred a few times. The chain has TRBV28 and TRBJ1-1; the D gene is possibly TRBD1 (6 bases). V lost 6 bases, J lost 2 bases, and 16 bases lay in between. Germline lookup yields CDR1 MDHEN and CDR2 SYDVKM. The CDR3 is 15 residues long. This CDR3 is CASREIEQGNTEAFF. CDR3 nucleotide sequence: TGTGCCAGCAGAGAAATTGAACAGGGTAACACTGAAGCTTTCTTT. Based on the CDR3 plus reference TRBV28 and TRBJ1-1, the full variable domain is DVKVTQSSRYLVKRTGEKVFLECVQDMDHENMFWYRQDPGLGLRLIYFSYDVKMKEKGDIPEGYSVSREKKERFSLILESASTNQTSMYLCASREIEQGNTEAFFGQGTRLTVV.

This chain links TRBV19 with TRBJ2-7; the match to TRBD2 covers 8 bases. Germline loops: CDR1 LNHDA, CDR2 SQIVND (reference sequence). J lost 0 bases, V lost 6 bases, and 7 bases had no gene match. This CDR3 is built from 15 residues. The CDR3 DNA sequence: TGTGCCAGTAGCCTTAGCGGGGCCACCTCCTACGAGCAGTACTTC. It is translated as CASSLSGATSYEQYF.